These 12 T cell receptor beta chains share one sample of origin, sequenced in a study of blood T cell repertoires in COVID-19. Sequencing used immunoSEQ multiplex PCR; TCRdb keeps in-frame clones, though not all of them. The sample has 200,000 to 300,000 clones; about nine tenths are singletons. Material: PBMCs or T cells enriched from blood (not recorded which). The receptors were sampled from a woman younger than 45 with acute COVID-19.

This chain links TRBV7-9 with TRBJ2-1, with a weak D call TRBD1 (6 bases). Germline CDR1 SEHNR, CDR2 FQNEAQ (reference sequence). Trimming pared 3 bases from V and 8 bases from J, leaving 14 bases between. This CDR3 contains 14 residues. The CDR3 DNA sequence: TGTGCCAGCAGCTTCCGGGACACCCGGGATGAGCAGTTCTTC. It specifies CASSFRDTRDEQFF.

The J gene is TRBJ2-3, the V gene TRBV29-1, with D maybe TRBD1 (5 bases). Trimming shortened V by 3 bases and J by 5 bases, and 15 bases separated the two germline ends. CDR1 and CDR2 from the germline V gene are SQVTM and ANQGSEA. This CDR3 has 14 amino acids. CDR3 in amino acids: CSVDLGQGLDTQYF. Written as DNA, the CDR3 is TGCAGCGTTGATCTGGGTCAGGGCCTAGATACGCAGTATTTT.

This chain joins TRBV12-3 or TRBV12-4 and TRBJ1-4; unclear D gene. V dropped 7 bases and J dropped 5 bases, with 11 bases sitting between them. The CDR3 runs 13 residues. The CDR3 reads CASTDGLNEKLFF. The CDR3 nucleotides are TGTGCCAGCACGGACGGACTCAATGAAAAACTGTTTTTT.

The genes are TRBV28 and TRBJ1-1; D is perhaps TRBD1 (5 bases). Trimming cost V 8 bases and J 6 bases, with 19 bases left between them. CDR1 and CDR2 from the germline V gene are MDHEN and SYDVKM. There are 14 residues in the CDR3. The CDR3 coding sequence is TGTGCCAGCCACGGGGGTAGAAGTATCGCTGAAGCTTTCTTT. Protein sequence: CASHGGRSIAEAFF.

This chain connects TRBV7-9 to TRBJ1-1; D remains unclear. V was pared by 6 bases and J by 6 bases, with 17 bases between. This CDR3 is 14 amino acids long. Germline V gives CDR1 SEHNR, CDR2 FQNEAQ (reference sequence). The CDR3: CASSLWAGTSEAFF. The CDR3 DNA is TGTGCCAGCAGTTTGTGGGCGGGAACCTCTGAAGCTTTCTTT. Full variable domain (remainder filled in from reference TRBV7-9 and TRBJ1-1): DTGVSQNPRHKITKRGQNVTFRCDPISEHNRLYWYRQTLGQGPEFLTYFQNEAQLEKSRLLSDRFSAERPKGSFSTLEIQRTEQGDSAMYLCASSLWAGTSEAFFGQGTRLTVV.

J is TRBJ1-1 and V is TRBV27; D is undetermined. With 4 bases removed from V and 0 bases from J, the gap between germline ends came to 6 bases. Germline loops: CDR1 MNHEY, CDR2 SMNVEV (reference sequence). This CDR3 contains 13 residues. CDR3 sequence reads: CASSYNLNTEAFF. The CDR3 DNA follows: TGTGCCAGCAGTTATAATTTGAACACTGAAGCTTTCTTT.

As DNA, the CDR3 is TGTGCCAGCGGGGACACCCAGGACGACTCCTATGGCTACACCTTC. Protein sequence: CASGDTQDDSYGYTF. This chain links TRBV6-5 with TRBJ1-2; D is possibly TRBD1 (6 bases). Germline V gene sequence: CDR1 MNHEY, CDR2 SVGAGI. CDR3 length: 15 residues. The V end lost 8 bases, the J end lost 4 bases, and 20 bases lay between the germline ends.

The DNA of the CDR3 is TGTGCCAGCAGCCCCCGGGGTGCTGACACCATATATTTT. Encoded protein: CASSPRGADTIYF. V usage is TRBV25-1 and J usage is TRBJ1-3; D is undetermined. Per the germline V gene, CDR1 is MGHDK and CDR2 is SYGVNS. The CDR3 runs 13 residues. V lost 6 bases and J lost 8, with 14 bases in between.

V usage is TRBV11-2 and J usage is TRBJ2-2; TRBD1 matches 7 bases. The CDR3 is made up of 15 amino acids. Germline values: CDR1 SGHAT, CDR2 FQNNGV. V lost 2 bases to trimming and J lost 7 bases; unmatched junction nucleotides: 7. Written as DNA, the CDR3 is TGTGCCAGCAGCTTATGGCAGGGGGTAATCGGGGAGCTGTTTTTT. It encodes CASSLWQGVIGELFF. Based on the CDR3 plus reference TRBV11-2 and TRBJ2-2, the full variable domain is EAGVAQSPRYKIIEKRQSVAFWCNPISGHATLYWYQQILGQGPKLLIQFQNNGVVDDSQLPKDRFSAERLKGVDSTLKIQPAKLEDSAVYLCASSLWQGVIGELFFGEGSRLTVL.

V usage is TRBV5-1 and J usage is TRBJ1-2, with D possibly TRBD1 on 6 matching bases. Trimming took off 2 bases at V and 0 bases at J, with 11 bases between the two ends. There are 15 residues in the CDR3. Germline V gene sequence: CDR1 SGHRS, CDR2 YFSETQ. CDR3 residues: CASSFISGANYGYTF. The CDR3 nucleotides are TGCGCCAGCAGCTTCATCTCAGGGGCTAACTATGGCTACACCTTC.

The chain couples TRBV6-5 to TRBJ1-3; TRBD1 matches at 8 bases. CDR1 and CDR2 (germline): MNHEY, SVGAGI. This CDR3 has 13 amino acids. V gave up 8 bases and J gave up 4 bases; unmatched junction bases: 4. The CDR3 reads CASHTGGGNTIYF. In DNA form, the CDR3 reads TGTGCCAGCCATACAGGGGGAGGAAACACCATATATTTT.

In its sample, this clone was seen once. This chain uses TRBV5-1 with TRBJ2-2, with 7 bases fitting TRBD1. Germline V gene sequence: CDR1 SGHRS, CDR2 YFSETQ. V lost 0 bases to trimming and J lost 3 bases; unmatched junction nucleotides: 5. This CDR3 spans 16 amino acids. CDR3 region: CASSLDRGLDTGELFF. DNA of the CDR3: TGCGCCAGCAGCTTGGACAGGGGCCTTGACACCGGGGAGCTGTTTTTT.